Listed below are T cell receptor beta chains from one sample, sequenced in a study of blood T cell repertoires in COVID-19. Data came from immunoSEQ multiplex PCR; TCRdb stores just in-frame clones and leaves some out. The sample shows about 370,000 clones, 90% of them seen only once. Sequences were obtained from peripheral blood. The source of these receptors is a man between 18 and 29 years old with active or convalescent COVID-19. Each CDR3 is given with its conserved first and last residue. D genes are given only for firm matches. Clone size is given for some rows only: seen once, a few or many times, or a class if the clone is expanded.

DNA: TGTGCCAGCAAACAGGGGAATAGCTATGGCTACACCTTC; CDR3: CASKQGNSYGYTF; V: TRBV5-5; J: TRBJ1-2; D: TRBD1; size: once
DNA: TGTGCCAGCAGTCGCCAAACCCAGGGGGGCTACACCTTC; CDR3: CASSRQTQGGYTF; V: TRBV6-5; J: TRBJ1-2; D: .; size: .
DNA: TGTGCCAGCAGCACTCGCTACAGGGATGGCTACACCTTC; CDR3: CASSTRYRDGYTF; V: TRBV3-1/TRBV3-2; J: TRBJ1-2; D: .; size: .
DNA: TGTGCCAGCAGGCTGCGGGACAGGGAGAACACTGAAGCTTTCTTT; CDR3: CASRLRDRENTEAFF; V: TRBV11-1; J: TRBJ1-1; D: TRBD1; size: .
DNA: TGTGCCAGCTCTGGGGCCACAGGGGGGTCTGGCAATCAGCCCCAGCATTTT; CDR3: CASSGATGGSGNQPQHF; V: TRBV28; J: TRBJ1-5; D: TRBD1; size: .
DNA: TGCGCCAGCAGTTCTCCGGGACAGGCGTACGAGCAGTACTTC; CDR3: CASSSPGQAYEQYF; V: TRBV5-1; J: TRBJ2-7; D: TRBD1; size: .
DNA: TGTGCCACCAGCAGAGATTACGGAGAGGGAGAAGAGACCCAGTACTTC; CDR3: CATSRDYGEGEETQYF; V: TRBV15; J: TRBJ2-5; D: .; size: .
DNA: TGCGCCAGCAGCCAAGTGGGAGGGACCCAGTACTTC; CDR3: CASSQVGGTQYF; V: TRBV4-1; J: TRBJ2-5; D: .; size: .
DNA: TGTGCCAGCAGTAATACCAGGGCCGGCTACACCTTC; CDR3: CASSNTRAGYTF; V: TRBV12-3/TRBV12-4; J: TRBJ1-2; D: .; size: .
DNA: TGTGCCAGTAGTATCACTACCGTCGACGTCTATGGCTACACCTTC; CDR3: CASSITTVDVYGYTF; V: TRBV19; J: TRBJ1-2; D: .; size: .
DNA: TGTGCCAGCAGCGAAAGCGGGGGGGGTCCCTACAATGAGCAGTTCTTC; CDR3: CASSESGGGPYNEQFF; V: TRBV6-2/TRBV6-3; J: TRBJ2-1; D: TRBD2; size: .
DNA: TGTGCCAGCAGTGAAGCAGGGGTTTTTCAGCCCCAGCATTTT; CDR3: CASSEAGVFQPQHF; V: TRBV2; J: TRBJ1-5; D: .; size: few
DNA: TGTGCCAGCAGTTACGTGCAGGGAGGGGTAAATTCACCCCTCCACTTT; CDR3: CASSYVQGGVNSPLHF; V: TRBV6-5; J: TRBJ1-6; D: .; size: few
DNA: TGTGCCAGCAGAAATACCGGGACAGGGTACAACGAGCAGTACTTC; CDR3: CASRNTGTGYNEQYF; V: TRBV6-5; J: TRBJ2-7; D: TRBD1; size: .
DNA: TGTGCCAGCAGCTCTAGCGGGGTTAACTCCTACAATGAGCAGTTCTTC; CDR3: CASSSSGVNSYNEQFF; V: TRBV11-3; J: TRBJ2-1; D: TRBD2; size: .
DNA: TGTGCCAGCAGTTTCGCCTACAATGAGCAGTTCTTC; CDR3: CASSFAYNEQFF; V: TRBV12-3/TRBV12-4; J: TRBJ2-1; D: .; size: .
DNA: TGTGCCAGCAGCTACACCGGGACAGGGGGAGGCTATGGCTACACCTTC; CDR3: CASSYTGTGGGYGYTF; V: TRBV7-9; J: TRBJ1-2; D: TRBD1; size: .
DNA: TGTGCCAGCAGCAATTGGGACAGGTCAACCTACGAGCAGTACTTC; CDR3: CASSNWDRSTYEQYF; V: TRBV28; J: TRBJ2-7; D: TRBD1; size: .
DNA: TGCGCCAGCAGCGAGTTCGCCGGGGAGCTGTTTTTT; CDR3: CASSEFAGELFF; V: TRBV4-1; J: TRBJ2-2; D: .; size: .
DNA: TGTGCCATCAGTGAGTCGATGTCAGTCTATGGCTACACCTTC; CDR3: CAISESMSVYGYTF; V: TRBV10-3; J: TRBJ1-2; D: .; size: once
DNA: TGTGCCAGCAGTTTTACCGGCCTAGTTCCGGGCTACACCTTC; CDR3: CASSFTGLVPGYTF; V: TRBV27; J: TRBJ1-2; D: .; size: .
DNA: TGTGCCAGCAGCCAGACTAGAGACAATGAGCAGTTCTTC; CDR3: CASSQTRDNEQFF; V: TRBV7-8; J: TRBJ2-1; D: .; size: .
DNA: TGCGCCAGCAGCTTGGGCCTTAGCAATGAGCAGTTCTTC; CDR3: CASSLGLSNEQFF; V: TRBV5-1; J: TRBJ2-1; D: .; size: .
DNA: TGTGCCAGTAGTACCGACAGGAGCTACGAGCAGTACTTC; CDR3: CASSTDRSYEQYF; V: TRBV19; J: TRBJ2-7; D: .; size: .
DNA: TGTGCCAGCAGTTCACCCCAGAGGCAACAAAACAATGAGCAGTTCTTC; CDR3: CASSSPQRQQNNEQFF; V: TRBV7-2; J: TRBJ2-1; D: .; size: .
DNA: TGTGCCAGCAGCCGTAGCCGCGGGGGGGCCGGCGGGGAGCTGTTTTTT; CDR3: CASSRSRGGAGGELFF; V: TRBV3-1/TRBV3-2; J: TRBJ2-2; D: TRBD2; size: .
DNA: TGTGCCAGCAGCTCCGGGACATCCTATGGCTACACCTTC; CDR3: CASSSGTSYGYTF; V: TRBV7-2; J: TRBJ1-2; D: .; size: once
DNA: TGTGCCAGCAGCGGTGGACAGGGCTATGGCTACACCTTC; CDR3: CASSGGQGYGYTF; V: TRBV9; J: TRBJ1-2; D: TRBD1; size: .
DNA: TGTGCCAGCAGCCTAGGTAGACAGTCTAACACTGAAGCTTTCTTT; CDR3: CASSLGRQSNTEAFF; V: TRBV9; J: TRBJ1-1; D: .; size: .
DNA: TGCGCCAGCAGCCAAGCGGGTGACACCGGGGAGCTGTTTTTT; CDR3: CASSQAGDTGELFF; V: TRBV4-1; J: TRBJ2-2; D: .; size: .
DNA: TGTGCCAGCAGTTACTCAGGAGCGGGAGGATACGAGCAGTACTTC; CDR3: CASSYSGAGGYEQYF; V: TRBV6-5; J: TRBJ2-7; D: TRBD2; size: .
DNA: TGTGCCAGCAGCCATACTAGCGGGAGGGCCATCTACAATGAGCAGTTCTTC; CDR3: CASSHTSGRAIYNEQFF; V: TRBV14; J: TRBJ2-1; D: TRBD2; size: .
DNA: TGTGCCAGCAGCTTAGGTCCCGGAGAGACCCAGTACTTC; CDR3: CASSLGPGETQYF; V: TRBV7-2; J: TRBJ2-5; D: .; size: .
DNA: TGCGCCAGCAGCTTTAAAGAGACCCAGTACTTC; CDR3: CASSFKETQYF; V: TRBV5-1; J: TRBJ2-5; D: .; size: .
DNA: TGTGCCAGCAGTGCCTCGGGACAAACTCTGCCCCAGCATTTT; CDR3: CASSASGQTLPQHF; V: TRBV6-2/TRBV6-3; J: TRBJ1-5; D: .; size: .
DNA: TGTGCCAGCAGCGTAGGACTAGCGGGGGGAGCTGGGCGTGGCACCGGGGAGCTGTTTTTT; CDR3: CASSVGLAGGAGRGTGELFF; V: TRBV9; J: TRBJ2-2; D: TRBD2; size: .
DNA: TGTGCCAGCAGTCTAAAGGACAGGGGGCTACTAGCGTTAACAGATACGCAGTATTTT; CDR3: CASSLKDRGLLALTDTQYF; V: TRBV27; J: TRBJ2-3; D: TRBD1; size: .
DNA: TGTGCCAGCAGTTACAATGGCCTTAACACCGGGGAGCTGTTTTTT; CDR3: CASSYNGLNTGELFF; V: TRBV6-5; J: TRBJ2-2; D: .; size: .